The 18 T cell receptor beta chains listed next were all sequenced from one sample in a study of blood T cell repertoires in COVID-19. Sequencing used immunoSEQ multiplex PCR; TCRdb keeps in-frame clones, though not all of them. The data show some 200,000 clones, 65% to 85% seen once. The sequenced sample consisted of peripheral blood. Receptors were obtained from a woman older than 75 with acute or convalescent COVID-19.

This clone was recorded a few times. The chain links TRBV4-2 to TRBJ2-1; 8 bases match TRBD2. The germline CDR1 and CDR2 sequences are LGHNA and YNFKEQ. The CDR3 covers 14 residues. J was trimmed by 6 bases and V by 4 bases; bases with no gene match: 5. The DNA of the CDR3 is TGTGCCAGCAGCCCCTTAGGACTAGCCAATGAGCAGTTCTTC. This sequence encodes CASSPLGLANEQFF.

There are a few counts of this clone. The chain is built from TRBV19 and TRBJ2-3, with a tentative D call TRBD1 (5 bases). V lost 1 base and J 4 bases, leaving 9 bases between the germline ends. CDR1 is LNHDA, CDR2 SQIVND, per germline (reference sequence). CDR3 length equals 14 residues. CDR3 bases: TGTGCCAGTAGTATAGGGCAGGGTGCAGATACGCAGTATTTT. Residues: CASSIGQGADTQYF.

The rearrangement links TRBV19 to TRBJ1-6; D is unclear. This CDR3 comprises 15 residues. Germline values: CDR1 LNHDA, CDR2 SQIVND (reference sequence). Trimming took 7 bases from V and 7 from J, leaving 17 bases between them. In nucleotides, the CDR3 is TGTGCCAGTAACGACTCGGGGTTACCCAATTCACCCCTCCACTTT. It encodes CASNDSGLPNSPLHF.

This clone was found once. This rearrangement joins TRBV5-5 to TRBJ1-2; 9 nucleotides match TRBD1. V shed 1 base, J shed 6 bases, and the junction held 1 base outside the gene matches. The CDR3 is 13 residues long. Germline CDR1 SGHKS, CDR2 YYEKEE (reference sequence). The CDR3 nucleotides are TGTGCCAGCAGCTTGACAGGGGGCCATGGCTACACCTTC. Protein: CASSLTGGHGYTF.

This rearrangement joins TRBV6-1 to TRBJ2-3; D ambiguous. The germline CDR1 and CDR2 sequences are MNHNS and SASEGT. Trimming removed 2 bases at V and 1 base at J, with 22 bases between. The CDR3 is made up of 19 amino acids. The DNA for the CDR3 is TGTGCCAGCAGTGAATCGTCCCCTTGGCGGCTCCTTCGCACAGATACGCAGTATTTT. Translation gives CASSESSPWRLLRTDTQYF.

This chain links TRBV7-3 with TRBJ2-5, with D perhaps matching TRBD2 (5 bases). V was trimmed by 4 bases and J by 6 bases, leaving 12 bases between them. Germline assignment: CDR1 SGHTA and CDR2 FQGTGA. The CDR3 runs to 13 residues. The CDR3 coding sequence is TGTGCCAGCAGCTACGGGCGGGCCCAGACCCAGTACTTC. Encoded protein: CASSYGRAQTQYF.

This chain connects TRBV11-3 to TRBJ1-1; D is undetermined. The CDR3 is made up of 13 amino acids. CDR1 and CDR2 (germline): SGHNT, YENEEA. V was trimmed by 1 base and J by 5 bases, leaving 8 bases between them. DNA for the CDR3: TGTGCCAGCAGCTTAGGTCCGGGGACTGAAGCTTTCTTT. Translating it yields CASSLGPGTEAFF. Filled out from reference TRBV11-3 and TRBJ1-1, the complete variable domain reads EAGVVQSPRYKIIEKKQPVAFWCNPISGHNTLYWYLQNLGQGPELLIRYENEEAVDDSQLPKDRFSAERLKGVDSTLKIQPAELGDSAVYLCASSLGPGTEAFFGQGTRLTVV.

This chain links TRBV7-9 with TRBJ1-2, with 10 bases fitting TRBD1. V trimming: 5 bases; J trimming: 5 bases; junction bases outside the gene matches: 5. Germline CDR1 SEHNR, CDR2 FQNEAQ (reference sequence). This CDR3 is 14 amino acids long. The CDR3 region is CASSVEGQGYGYTF. The CDR3 coding sequence is TGTGCCAGCAGCGTAGAGGGACAGGGGTATGGCTACACCTTC. Full variable domain (rest looked up from reference TRBV7-9 and TRBJ1-2): DTGVSQNPRHKITKRGQNVTFRCDPISEHNRLYWYRQTLGQGPEFLTYFQNEAQLEKSRLLSDRFSAERPKGSFSTLEIQRTEQGDSAMYLCASSVEGQGYGYTFGSGTRLTVV.

J is TRBJ2-5 and V is TRBV5-1; D not certain. V was clipped by 1 base and J by 0 bases, with 7 bases between them. There are 14 residues in the CDR3. The germline V gene encodes CDR1 SGHRS and CDR2 YFSETQ. Here the CDR3 reads CASSLFSNQETQYF. Here the CDR3 DNA reads TGCGCCAGCAGCTTGTTCAGTAACCAAGAGACCCAGTACTTC. The full variable domain, completed using reference TRBV5-1 and TRBJ2-5, is KAGVTQTPRYLIKTRGQQVTLSCSPISGHRSVSWYQQTPGQGLQFLFEYFSETQRNKGNFPGRFSGRQFSNSRSEMNVSTLELGDSALYLCASSLFSNQETQYFGPGTRLLVL.

The CDR3 here is CASSFPGRDRDGYTF. The CDR3 DNA follows: TGTGCCAGCAGCTTTCCCGGCCGGGACAGAGATGGCTACACCTTC. The rearrangement links TRBV7-2 to TRBJ1-2; TRBD1 agrees at 7 bases. Looked up from germline, CDR1 is SGHTA and CDR2 is FQGNSA. The CDR3 is made up of 15 amino acids. The V gene end was trimmed by 3 bases and the J gene end by 6 bases; junction bases not matched to a gene: 10.

The chain couples TRBV15 to TRBJ2-1; 13 bases map to TRBD2. The CDR3 runs to 14 residues. The V gene's germline CDR1 is LNHNV and CDR2 YYDKDF (reference sequence). J lost 6 bases, V lost 5 bases, and 1 base had no gene match. CDR3 bases: TGTGCCACCAGCTGGACTAGCGGGAGCAATGAGCAGTTCTTC. Encoded protein: CATSWTSGSNEQFF.

This clone was seen a few times. The rearrangement links TRBV10-3 to TRBJ1-5; maybe TRBD1 (5 bases). Trimming pared 5 bases from V and 1 base from J, leaving 12 bases between. Germline values: CDR1 ENHRY, CDR2 SYGVKD. The CDR3 covers 15 residues. The CDR3 nucleotides read TGTGCCATCAGTCCGGGGGACCCAAGCAATCAGCCCCAGCATTTT. It translates to CAISPGDPSNQPQHF.

The chain uses TRBV19 and TRBJ2-1; tentatively, D is TRBD2 (6 bases). The CDR3 spans 14 residues. Trimming shortened V by 3 bases and J by 2 bases, and 8 bases separated the two germline ends. From germline, CDR1 is LNHDA and CDR2 SQIVND (reference sequence). The CDR3 loop reads CASSMRGAYNEQFF. CDR3 nucleotides: TGTGCCAGTAGTATGCGCGGGGCCTACAATGAGCAGTTCTTC.

The chain combines TRBV25-1 with TRBJ1-6; 8 bases are a match to TRBD1. This CDR3 is 14 amino acids long. After removal of 2 bases from V and 14 bases from J, the junction contained 8 bases not matched to a gene. CDR1 is MGHDK, CDR2 SYGVNS, per germline. Written as DNA, the CDR3 is TGTGCCAGCAGTGAAACGGACAGGGTGGGGTCCCTCCACTTT. It translates to CASSETDRVGSLHF.

The chain carries TRBV7-9 and TRBJ2-3, with 10 bases aligning to TRBD2. The CDR3 runs to 16 residues. Per the germline V gene, CDR1 is SEHNR and CDR2 is FQNEAQ (reference sequence). With V trimmed by 5 bases and J by 1 base, 6 bases remained unmatched. The CDR3 nucleotides read TGTGCCAGCAGCCGAACTAGCGGGATGCGCACAGATACGCAGTATTTT. Translating gives CASSRTSGMRTDTQYF.

The rearrangement links TRBV5-6 to TRBJ1-2, with a tentative D call TRBD1 (5 bases). Germline lookup yields CDR1 SGHDT and CDR2 YYEEEE. The V gene lost 1 base and the J gene lost 4 bases, with 14 bases spanning the gap. The CDR3 length is 15 residues. This CDR3 is CASSLFHGAGYGYTF. CDR3 DNA: TGTGCCAGCAGCTTGTTTCATGGGGCAGGCTATGGCTACACCTTC.

This sequence joins TRBV4-3 and TRBJ1-4, with a tentative D call TRBD1 (5 bases). The CDR3 extends over 13 amino acids. The V and J ends lost 4 bases and 10 bases respectively, with 13 bases between them. The germline CDR1 and CDR2 sequences are LGHNA and YSLEER. The CDR3 nucleotides are TGCGCCAGCAGCCCGACCCGCGGGGGAAAACTGTTTTTT. It yields the protein CASSPTRGGKLFF.

The chain couples TRBV11-2 to TRBJ1-5; D is unclear. The V and J ends lost 1 base and 6 bases respectively, with 13 bases between them. There are 15 residues in the CDR3. In germline, CDR1 is SGHAT, CDR2 FQNNGV. CDR3 sequence: CASSLGSAGVQPQHF. The CDR3 bases are TGTGCCAGCAGCTTAGGGTCGGCCGGGGTTCAGCCCCAGCATTTT. The full variable domain, in which reference TRBV11-2 and TRBJ1-5 provide the parts outside the CDR3, is EAGVAQSPRYKIIEKRQSVAFWCNPISGHATLYWYQQILGQGPKLLIQFQNNGVVDDSQLPKDRFSAERLKGVDSTLKIQPAKLEDSAVYLCASSLGSAGVQPQHFGDGTRLSIL.